A single sample gave rise to the 2 T cell receptor beta chains below, sequenced in a study of CD8 T cells in ankylosing spondylitis. TCRdb redid the calling of the 5' RACE reads with MiXCR, one entry per CDR3 protein. The repertoire holds 800,000 to 900,000 distinct CDR3 sequences, 10% to 15% seen once, with approximately 0.5% in the top ten. Study findings and constraints: A motif in TCR beta, a set of under ten highly homologous variants, appeared characteristic of ankylosing spondylitis blood.

For these TCRs, the target antigens are not known. Material: blood, either unsorted or a sorted T cell fraction (not recorded which). These receptors were obtained from a male donor with ankylosing spondylitis.

This chain uses TRBV10-3 with TRBJ2-7; 7 bases map to TRBD1. The CDR3 sequence is 13 residues long. Germline CDR1 ENHRY, CDR2 SYGVKD. Unmatched junction bases numbered 15, after V lost 6 bases and J lost 13 bases. CDR3 sequence (DNA): TGTGCCATCAGCATAATCGGACAGGCCCCCCCCTACTTC. Translated: CAISIIGQAPPYF.

Written as DNA, the CDR3 is TGTGCCAGCAGGGATTTCACCGGGGAGCTGTTTTTT. Protein: CASRDFTGELFF. V and J are TRBV6-5 and TRBJ2-2; no clear D gene. The CDR3 sequence is 12 residues long. Germline loops: CDR1 MNHEY, CDR2 SVGAGI. Trimming stripped 6 bases from V and 4 bases from J, with 6 bases between.